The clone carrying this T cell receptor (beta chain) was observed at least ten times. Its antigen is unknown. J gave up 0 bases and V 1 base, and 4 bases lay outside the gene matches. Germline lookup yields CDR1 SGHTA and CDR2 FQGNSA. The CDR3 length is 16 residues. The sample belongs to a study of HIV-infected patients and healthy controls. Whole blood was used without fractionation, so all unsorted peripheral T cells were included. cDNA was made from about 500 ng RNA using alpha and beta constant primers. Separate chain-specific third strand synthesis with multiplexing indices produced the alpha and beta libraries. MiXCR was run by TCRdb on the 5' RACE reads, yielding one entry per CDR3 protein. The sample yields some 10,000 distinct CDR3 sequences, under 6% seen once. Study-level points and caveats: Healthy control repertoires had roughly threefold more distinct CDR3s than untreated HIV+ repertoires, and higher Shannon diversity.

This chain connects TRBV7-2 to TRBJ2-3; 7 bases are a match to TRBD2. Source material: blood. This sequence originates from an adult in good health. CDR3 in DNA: TGTGCCAGCAGCTTAGTTGGGGGGGGGAGCACAGATACGCAGTATTTT. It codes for CASSLVGGGSTDTQYF.